A single sample gave rise to the 15 T cell receptor beta chains below, sequenced in a study of blood T cell repertoires in COVID-19. The table came from immunoSEQ multiplex PCR; TCRdb's copy has only in-frame clones and leaves some out. The sample carries 250,000 or so clones, roughly 84% recorded once. The sample was peripheral blood. The receptors here all came from a woman aged 35 to 49 who had recovered from COVID-19.

The rearrangement uses TRBV5-4 and TRBJ1-6, with D perhaps TRBD1 (6 bases). This CDR3 region has 14 residues. Germline V CDR1 and CDR2: SGHNT, YYREEE (reference sequence). The V end lost 4 bases, the J end lost 4 bases, and 9 bases lay between the germline ends. CDR3 sequence (DNA): TGTGCCAGCAGCCAGACAGGTTATAATTCACCCCTCCACTTT. Amino acids: CASSQTGYNSPLHF.

This clone showed up just once. This chain uses TRBV12-3 or TRBV12-4 with TRBJ2-7; perhaps TRBD1 as D (5 bases). This CDR3 region has 12 residues. V lost 6 bases and J lost 3, with 9 bases in between. The CDR3 sequence is CASSFTGYEQYF. CDR3 in DNA: TGTGCCAGCAGCTTTACAGGCTACGAGCAGTACTTC.

The J gene is TRBJ1-4, the V gene TRBV19, with D possibly matching TRBD1 (5 bases). V was cut by 5 bases and J by 0 bases, with 13 bases left in between. Germline V gives CDR1 LNHDA, CDR2 SQIVND (reference sequence). The CDR3 length is 16 residues. The CDR3 DNA reads TGTGCCAGTAGTCCCGACGACAGCACAACTAATGAAAAACTGTTTTTT. The encoded protein is CASSPDDSTTNEKLFF.

The genes are TRBV30 and TRBJ2-3; D is unclear. From germline, CDR1 is GTSNPN and CDR2 SVGIG (reference sequence). Trimming removed 2 bases at V and 2 bases at J, with 8 bases between. CDR3 length equals 13 residues. The CDR3 loop reads CAWSLPNTDTQYF. The CDR3, as DNA: TGTGCCTGGAGTCTTCCTAACACAGATACGCAGTATTTT.

J is TRBJ1-3 and V is TRBV30; 7 nucleotides align to TRBD1. This CDR3 has 11 amino acids. The J segment lost 15 bases and the V segment lost 0 bases, leaving 5 bases of the junction unmatched. The V gene's germline CDR1 is GTSNPN and CDR2 SVGIG (reference sequence). CDR3 sequence (DNA): TGTGCCTGGAGTGTACCGACAGGGAGATATTTT. Its protein product is CAWSVPTGRYF.

CDR3 sequence: CASSARDRGRPGGDSPLHF. The CDR3 DNA reads TGCGCCAGCAGCGCCCGGGACAGGGGGCGTCCTGGGGGAGATTCACCCCTCCACTTT. V and J are TRBV5-1 and TRBJ1-6; 12 bases match TRBD1. Trimming took 4 bases from V and 8 from J; bases not matched to a gene: 16. The CDR3 spans 19 residues. Germline assignment: CDR1 SGHRS and CDR2 YFSETQ.

The chain has TRBV28 and TRBJ2-1; a possible D gene is TRBD2 (7 bases). The CDR3 runs 15 residues. The V and J ends lost 6 bases and 7 bases respectively, with 19 bases between them. Germline assignment: CDR1 MDHEN and CDR2 SYDVKM. CDR3 coding DNA: TGTGCCAGCAGCTCCCCGGGGGGCTCAAGGAATGAGCAGTTCTTC. Translated, it gives CASSSPGGSRNEQFF.

This clone was observed once. This chain links TRBV14 with TRBJ1-5; 8 bases line up with TRBD1. The germline CDR1 and CDR2 sequences are SGHDN and FVKESK. V lost 4 bases to trimming and J lost 16 bases; unmatched junction nucleotides: 9. The CDR3 spans 12 residues. The CDR3 DNA follows: TGTGCCAGCAGCCGACCTGGACAGGGTCTCCATTTT. This translates into CASSRPGQGLHF.

The rearrangement uses TRBV5-6 and TRBJ1-1; 7 bases match TRBD1. V lost 4 bases and J lost 2; bases outside the gene matches: 5. Germline V CDR1 and CDR2: SGHDT, YYEEEE. This CDR3 comprises 14 residues. In DNA, the CDR3 is TGTGCCAGCAGCCGGGGACAGCGAAACACTGAAGCTTTCTTT. Translated: CASSRGQRNTEAFF.

This clone was seen a handful of times. The chain links TRBV5-1 to TRBJ1-1, with 11 bases aligning to TRBD1. CDR1 and CDR2 (germline): SGHRS, YFSETQ. J lost 2 bases, V lost 4 bases, and 10 bases had no gene match. The CDR3 is made up of 17 amino acids. The CDR3 sequence: CASSRTPGQGVNTEAFF. The CDR3 nucleotides read TGCGCCAGCAGCCGAACGCCGGGACAGGGGGTTAACACTGAAGCTTTCTTT.

The rearrangement joins TRBV28 to TRBJ1-2; no clear D gene. CDR3 length: 13 residues. Trimming cost V 4 bases and J 2 bases, with 8 bases left between them. Germline assignment: CDR1 MDHEN and CDR2 SYDVKM. The CDR3 sequence is CASSSGKNYGYTF. CDR3 coding DNA: TGTGCCAGCAGTTCGGGAAAGAACTATGGCTACACCTTC.

The chain combines TRBV24-1 with TRBJ1-1; no clear D. Germline V CDR1 and CDR2: KGHDR, SFDVKD. V lost 6 bases to trimming and J lost 11 bases, with 15 bases between them. The CDR3 covers 12 residues. The CDR3 nucleotides are TGTGCCACCAGTACGGCCTTTTCGGGGGCTTTCTTT. Amino acids: CATSTAFSGAFF.

The chain recombines TRBV10-3 with TRBJ1-1; 10 bases match TRBD1. This CDR3 region has 12 residues. V was clipped by 8 bases and J by 10 bases; unmatched bases: 7. Germline-derived CDR1 and CDR2 are ENHRY and SYGVKD. CDR3 in amino acids: CAIGGTGEVAFF. CDR3 coding DNA: TGTGCCATCGGAGGGACAGGGGAGGTAGCTTTCTTT.

The chain uses TRBV7-7 and TRBJ2-2; no definite D call. The ends were cut back, 0 bases at V and 5 bases at J, with 7 bases in the middle. The CDR3 loop spans 14 amino acids. Per germline, CDR1 SSHAT and CDR2 FNYEAQ (reference sequence). The CDR3 DNA sequence: TGTGCCAGCAGCTTAGCGCAGTCGACCGGGGAGCTGTTTTTT. The encoded protein is CASSLAQSTGELFF.

This chain connects TRBV5-1 to TRBJ2-7, with D perhaps matching TRBD1 (8 bases). V was shortened by 2 bases and J by 5 bases, with 17 bases between the two germline ends. Germline loops: CDR1 SGHRS, CDR2 YFSETQ. The CDR3 runs to 15 residues. CDR3 bases: TGCGCCAGCAGCTTCGGACAGGGAGGGATCGACGAGCAGTACTTC. Translated: CASSFGQGGIDEQYF.